The entry below describes one T cell receptor beta chain. This specimen belongs to a study of cytomegalovirus exposure and HLA in healthy donors. Generated by immunoSEQ multiplex PCR, the TCRdb table keeps only in-frame clones and is missing some. Here the sample spans some 120,000 clones, 85% being singletons. This receptor was taken from a woman aged 30 to 39 in good health and CMV-seronegative. The specimen sequenced was PBMCs.

CDR3 in amino acids: CASSGSGGAGAGELFF. As DNA, the CDR3 is TGTGCCAGCAGCGGTAGCGGGGGGGCCGGGGCCGGGGAGCTGTTTTTT. The chain carries TRBV2 and TRBJ2-2, with 11 bases identical to TRBD2. From germline, CDR1 is SNHLY and CDR2 FYNNEI. The length of the CDR3 is 16 residues. V trimming: 6 bases; J trimming: 6 bases; junction bases outside the gene matches: 9.